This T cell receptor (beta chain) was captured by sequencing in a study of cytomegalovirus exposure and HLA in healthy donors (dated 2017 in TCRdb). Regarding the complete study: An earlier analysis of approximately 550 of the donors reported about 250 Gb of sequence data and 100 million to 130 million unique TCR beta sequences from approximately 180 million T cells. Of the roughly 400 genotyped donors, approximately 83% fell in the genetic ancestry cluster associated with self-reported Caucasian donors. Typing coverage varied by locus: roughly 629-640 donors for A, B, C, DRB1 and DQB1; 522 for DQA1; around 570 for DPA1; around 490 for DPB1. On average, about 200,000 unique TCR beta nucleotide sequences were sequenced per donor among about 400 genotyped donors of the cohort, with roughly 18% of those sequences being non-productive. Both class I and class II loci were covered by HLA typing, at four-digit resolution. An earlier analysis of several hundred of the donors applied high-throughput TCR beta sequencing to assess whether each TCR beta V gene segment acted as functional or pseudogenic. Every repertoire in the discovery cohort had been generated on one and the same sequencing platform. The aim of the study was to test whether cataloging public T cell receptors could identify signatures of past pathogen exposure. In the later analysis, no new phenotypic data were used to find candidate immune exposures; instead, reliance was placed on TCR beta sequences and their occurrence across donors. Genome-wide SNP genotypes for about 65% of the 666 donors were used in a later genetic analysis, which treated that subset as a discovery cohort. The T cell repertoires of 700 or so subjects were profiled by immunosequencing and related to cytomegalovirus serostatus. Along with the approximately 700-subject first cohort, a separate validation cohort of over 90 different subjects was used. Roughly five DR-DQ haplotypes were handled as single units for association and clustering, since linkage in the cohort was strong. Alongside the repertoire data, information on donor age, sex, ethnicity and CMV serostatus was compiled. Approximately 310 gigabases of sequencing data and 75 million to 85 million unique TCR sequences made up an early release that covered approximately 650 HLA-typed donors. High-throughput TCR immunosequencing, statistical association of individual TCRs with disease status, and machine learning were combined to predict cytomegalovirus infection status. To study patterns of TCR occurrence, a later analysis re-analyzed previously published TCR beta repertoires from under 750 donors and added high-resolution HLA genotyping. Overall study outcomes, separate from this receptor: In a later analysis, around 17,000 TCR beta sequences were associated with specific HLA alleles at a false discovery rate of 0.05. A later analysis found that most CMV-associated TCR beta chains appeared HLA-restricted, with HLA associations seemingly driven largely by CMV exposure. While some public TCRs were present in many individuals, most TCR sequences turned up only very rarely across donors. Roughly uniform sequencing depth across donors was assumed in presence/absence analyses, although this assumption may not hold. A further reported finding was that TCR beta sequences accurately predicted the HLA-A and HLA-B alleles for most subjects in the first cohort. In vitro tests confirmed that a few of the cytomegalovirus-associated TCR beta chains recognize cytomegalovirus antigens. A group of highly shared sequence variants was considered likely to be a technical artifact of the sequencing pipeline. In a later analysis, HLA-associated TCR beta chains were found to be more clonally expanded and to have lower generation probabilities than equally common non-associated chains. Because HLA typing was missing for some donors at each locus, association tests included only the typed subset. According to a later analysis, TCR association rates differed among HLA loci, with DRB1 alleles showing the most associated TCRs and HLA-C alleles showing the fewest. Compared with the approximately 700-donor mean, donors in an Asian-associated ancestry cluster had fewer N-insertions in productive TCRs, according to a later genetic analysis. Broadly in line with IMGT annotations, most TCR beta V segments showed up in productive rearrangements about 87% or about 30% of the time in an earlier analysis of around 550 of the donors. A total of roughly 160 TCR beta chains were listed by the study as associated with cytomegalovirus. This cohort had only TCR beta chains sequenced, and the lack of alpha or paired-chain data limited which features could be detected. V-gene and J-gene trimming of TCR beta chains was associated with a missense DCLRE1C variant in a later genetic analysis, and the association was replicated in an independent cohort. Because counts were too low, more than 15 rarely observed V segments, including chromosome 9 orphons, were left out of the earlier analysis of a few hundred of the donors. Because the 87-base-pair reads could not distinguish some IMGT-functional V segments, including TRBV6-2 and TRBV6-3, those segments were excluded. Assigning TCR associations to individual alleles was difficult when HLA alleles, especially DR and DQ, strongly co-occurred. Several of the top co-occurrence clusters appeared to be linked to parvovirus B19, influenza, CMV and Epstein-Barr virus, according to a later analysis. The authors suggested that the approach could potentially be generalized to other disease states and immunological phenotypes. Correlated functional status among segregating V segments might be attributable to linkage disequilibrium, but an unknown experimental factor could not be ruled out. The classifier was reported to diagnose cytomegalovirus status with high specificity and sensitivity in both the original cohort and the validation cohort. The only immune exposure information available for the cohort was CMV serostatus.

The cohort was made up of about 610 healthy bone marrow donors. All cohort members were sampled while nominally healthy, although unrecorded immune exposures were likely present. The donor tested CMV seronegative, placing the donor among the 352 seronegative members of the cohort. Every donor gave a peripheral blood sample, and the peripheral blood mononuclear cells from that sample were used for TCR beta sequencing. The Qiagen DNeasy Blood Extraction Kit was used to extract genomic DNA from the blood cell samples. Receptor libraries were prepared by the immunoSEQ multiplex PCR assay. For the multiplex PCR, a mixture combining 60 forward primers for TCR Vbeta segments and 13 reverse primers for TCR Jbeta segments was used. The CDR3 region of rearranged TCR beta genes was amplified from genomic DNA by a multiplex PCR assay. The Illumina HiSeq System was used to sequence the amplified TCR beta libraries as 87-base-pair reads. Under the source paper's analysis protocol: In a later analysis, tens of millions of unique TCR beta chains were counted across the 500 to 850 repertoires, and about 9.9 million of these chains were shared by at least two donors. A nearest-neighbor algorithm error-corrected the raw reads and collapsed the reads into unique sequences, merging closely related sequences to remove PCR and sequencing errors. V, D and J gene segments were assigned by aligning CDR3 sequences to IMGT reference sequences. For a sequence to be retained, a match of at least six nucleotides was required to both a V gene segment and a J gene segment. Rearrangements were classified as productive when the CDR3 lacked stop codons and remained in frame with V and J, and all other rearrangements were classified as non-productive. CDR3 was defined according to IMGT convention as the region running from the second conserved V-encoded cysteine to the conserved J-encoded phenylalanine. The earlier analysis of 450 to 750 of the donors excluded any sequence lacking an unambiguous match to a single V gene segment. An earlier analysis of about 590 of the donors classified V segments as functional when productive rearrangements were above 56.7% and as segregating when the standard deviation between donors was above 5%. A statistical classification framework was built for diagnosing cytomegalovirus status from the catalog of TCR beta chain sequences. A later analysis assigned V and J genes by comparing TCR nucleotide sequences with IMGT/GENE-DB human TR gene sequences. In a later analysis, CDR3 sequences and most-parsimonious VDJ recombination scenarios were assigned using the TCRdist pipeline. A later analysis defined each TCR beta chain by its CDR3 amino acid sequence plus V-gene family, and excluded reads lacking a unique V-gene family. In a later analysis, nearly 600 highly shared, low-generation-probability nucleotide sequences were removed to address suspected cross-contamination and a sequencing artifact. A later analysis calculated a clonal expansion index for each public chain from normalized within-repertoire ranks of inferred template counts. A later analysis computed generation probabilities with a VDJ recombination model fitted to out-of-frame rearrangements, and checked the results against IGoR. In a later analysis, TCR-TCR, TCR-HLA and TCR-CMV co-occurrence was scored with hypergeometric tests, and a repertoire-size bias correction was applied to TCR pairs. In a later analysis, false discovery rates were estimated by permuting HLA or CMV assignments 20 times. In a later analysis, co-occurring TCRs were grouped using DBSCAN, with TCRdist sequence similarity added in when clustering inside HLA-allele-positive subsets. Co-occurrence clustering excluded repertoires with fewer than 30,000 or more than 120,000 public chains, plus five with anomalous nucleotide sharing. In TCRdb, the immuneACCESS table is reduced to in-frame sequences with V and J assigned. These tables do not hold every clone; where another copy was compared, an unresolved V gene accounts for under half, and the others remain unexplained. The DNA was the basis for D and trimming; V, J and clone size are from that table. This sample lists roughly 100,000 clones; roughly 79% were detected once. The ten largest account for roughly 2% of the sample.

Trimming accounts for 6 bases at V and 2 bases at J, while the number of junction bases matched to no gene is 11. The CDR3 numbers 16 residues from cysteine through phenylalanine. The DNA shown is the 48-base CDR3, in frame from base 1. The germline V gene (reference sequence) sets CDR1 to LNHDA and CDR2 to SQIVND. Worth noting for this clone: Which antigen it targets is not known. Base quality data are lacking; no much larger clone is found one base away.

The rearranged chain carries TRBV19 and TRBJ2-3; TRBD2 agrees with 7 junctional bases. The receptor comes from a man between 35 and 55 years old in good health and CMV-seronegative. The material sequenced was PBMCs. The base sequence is TGTGCCAGTAGCCTTTCGGGGCGGGGGACCACAGATACGCAGTATTTT. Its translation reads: CASSLSGRGTTDTQYF.